This note documents a single TCR beta chain sequence. There is no known antigen for this receptor. No base-level quality is on record; no much larger clone is a single base apart. The CDR3 regions of human TCRbeta chains were analyzed by immunosequencing. The original pipeline was this. Repertoire TCRs were matched against a reference library of SARS-CoV-2-specific TCRs generated with the MIRA antigen-specificity platform. Breadth meant the fraction of unique TCRs that were SARS-CoV-2-associated, whereas depth meant the fraction of total T cells that were SARS-CoV-2-associated. Using the MIRA data, every spike-specific TCR was mapped to the spike region that the TCR reacted to and assigned to either a CD4 or a CD8 class. Log10-transformed breadth and depth values were compared by one-way ANOVA with Sidak's multiple comparisons tests. Entries here come from immuneACCESS through TCRdb and include only in-frame sequences with V and J called. Some clones fail to appear in such tables; in the studies checked, an unresolved V gene covers under half of the shortfall, and the cause of the remainder is unknown. V and J calls and clone size are those listed in that table; D and trimming were worked out from the DNA. This sample gives 130,000 to 150,000 clones in total; about 92% of them show up just once. The ten largest clones take up less than 15% of the sample.

The data originate from a study of T cell responses to AZD1222 COVID-19 vaccine (dated by TCRdb to about 2021). About the investigation overall: TCR sequencing covered 233 trial participants: 200 to 220 given two doses of AZD1222 and 26 given two doses of MenACWY control vaccine. Enrollment into the trials was organized by age into subgroups of 18-55, 56-69 and 70-plus years, and those subgroups contained roughly 150, 30 and 60 TCR-sequenced participants, respectively.

V is clipped by 6 bases and J by 4 bases, and the sequence between their germline boundaries is 13 bases long. CDR1 and CDR2 were assigned from the germline V gene as MDHEN and SYDVKM. From cysteine to phenylalanine, the CDR3 is 13 amino acids long. Kept here is only the CDR3 DNA, which spans 39 bases and is read in frame from base 1. Summary of the overall study and its limitations: In the small 56-69-year group, the increase in depth fell short of significance, most likely because of low power. Conclusions about previously exposed vaccinees are limited, since just a handful of AZD1222 recipients were seropositive for SARS-CoV-2 at baseline. Reportedly, almost half of the unique spike-specific TCRs recognized epitopes lying outside the regions that are mutated in the B.1.351 and B.1.1.7 variants. Participants were mostly white British and included more females than males, and it was suggested by the authors that clonal diversity may have been underestimated. The whole spike protein was spanned by vaccine-associated CD4 TCRs, and dominant responses were seen in regions 160-218 and 743-854. Because no samples from the day 14 peak response were available, repertoires could be characterized only after the peak T cell response. After two AZD1222 doses, spike-specific TCR breadth and depth were significantly higher than at day 0 and than in MenACWY recipients.

Sample time point, as interpreted from the label and publication: sample from adult after SARS-CoV-2 infection, after symptom onset. Two convalescent COVID-19 patients, sampled after symptom onset from adults with prior SARS-CoV-2 infection, were also TCR-sequenced for comparison. The starting material was peripheral blood, obtained after recovery from COVID-19. The source of this sequence is an adult who had recovered from COVID-19. The chain was built from TRBV28 and TRBJ2-7; a confident D gene designation cannot be given. The sequence in DNA is TGTGCCAGCAGCCCGGGTTCCGGTTACGAGCAGTACTTC. Translated, it gives CASSPGSGYEQYF.